The 10 T cell receptor beta chains below were found in one sample sequenced in a study of OX40 agonist ivuxolimab in advanced cancers. The method was immunoSEQ multiplex PCR; TCRdb's version includes in-frame clones alone and lacks a portion of them. The table records about 73,000 clones, 80% to 90% of them present only once. Sequenced material: CD4+ or CD8+ T cells sorted from blood, taken in a trial of the OX40 agonist ivuxolimab. The receptors come from an adult with an advanced solid tumor such as melanoma, head and neck, liver or kidney cancer.

This chain uses TRBV19 with TRBJ1-1; TRBD1 is a possible D gene (5 bases). In germline, CDR1 is LNHDA, CDR2 SQIVND (reference sequence). V lost 3 bases and J 4 bases, leaving 9 bases between the germline ends. This CDR3 spans 13 amino acids. CDR3: CASSMGRATEAFF. As DNA, the CDR3 is TGTGCCAGTAGTATGGGCAGGGCCACTGAAGCTTTCTTT.

The CDR3 sequence: CASSLAGMNTEAFF. The CDR3 region has the DNA TGTGCCAGCAGCCTCGCGGGCATGAACACTGAAGCTTTCTTT. The V and J genes are TRBV6-5 and TRBJ1-1; unclear D gene. The CDR3 totals 14 residues. Deletions cut 6 bases from V and 0 bases from J, with 11 bases between. Germline V gene sequence: CDR1 MNHEY, CDR2 SVGAGI.

This chain joins TRBV6-5 and TRBJ1-2; tentatively, D is TRBD1 (6 bases). The CDR3 totals 14 residues. V was trimmed by 6 bases and J by 0 bases, leaving 11 bases between them. Germline CDR1 reads MNHEY; CDR2 reads SVGAGI. CDR3 in amino acids: CASSLDRSNYGYTF. Written as DNA, the CDR3 is TGTGCCAGCAGCCTGGACAGATCTAACTATGGCTACACCTTC.

The chain carries TRBV20-1 and TRBJ2-2; no definite D call. Trimming cost V 4 bases and J 4 bases, with 4 bases left between them. The CDR3 is 11 amino acids. The germline V gene encodes CDR1 DFQATT and CDR2 SNEGSKA (reference sequence). CDR3 loop: CSAIRTGELFF. The DNA of the CDR3 is TGCAGTGCTATTCGCACCGGGGAGCTGTTTTTT.

V is TRBV18 and J is TRBJ1-3; TRBD1 matches 12 bases. This CDR3 has 15 residues. Looked up from germline, CDR1 is KGHSH and CDR2 is LQKENI. J was trimmed by 12 bases and V by 0 bases; bases with no gene match: 6. The chain's CDR3 is CASSPPGTGGRGIYF. The CDR3, as DNA: TGTGCCAGCTCACCACCGGGGACAGGGGGCCGTGGCATATATTTT.

The CDR3 is CASSEFGNYGYTF. The CDR3 coding sequence is TGTGCCAGCAGTGAATTCGGGAACTATGGCTACACCTTC. The rearrangement links TRBV2 to TRBJ1-2, with no clear D. Germline CDR1 SNHLY, CDR2 FYNNEI. V lost 2 bases, J lost 2 bases, and 6 bases lay in between. The CDR3 is 13 amino acids.

The chain is built from TRBV5-1 and TRBJ2-2, with TRBD2 matching 12 bases. Trimming took 1 base from V and 7 from J; bases not matched to a gene: 2. CDR1 is SGHRS, CDR2 YFSETQ, per germline. The CDR3 runs to 15 residues. CDR3 protein: CASSLRLAGVGELFF. CDR3 bases: TGCGCCAGCAGCTTGCGACTAGCGGGGGTCGGGGAGCTGTTTTTT.

V gene TRBV7-2 combines with J gene TRBJ2-7, with TRBD1 matching 7 bases. Germline-derived CDR1 and CDR2 are SGHTA and FQGNSA. V lost 5 bases, J lost 4 bases, and 11 bases stayed unmatched. This CDR3 comprises 15 residues. CDR3: CASSPTGHTSYEQYF. The CDR3 DNA reads as TGTGCCAGCAGCCCGACAGGGCATACCTCTTACGAGCAGTACTTC.

The V call is TRBV2, the J call TRBJ1-5, with D perhaps matching TRBD1 (5 bases). This CDR3 spans 13 amino acids. V lost 2 bases to trimming and J lost 7 bases, with 9 bases between them. Germline lookup yields CDR1 SNHLY and CDR2 FYNNEI. Here the CDR3 reads CASSERWTQPQHF. The CDR3 nucleotides read TGTGCCAGCAGTGAAAGGTGGACACAGCCCCAGCATTTT.

This chain links TRBV4-3 with TRBJ2-7; the match to TRBD1 covers 10 bases. Germline assignment: CDR1 LGHNA and CDR2 YSLEER. The V gene end was trimmed by 2 bases and the J gene end by 5 bases; junction bases not matched to a gene: 12. The CDR3 covers 17 residues. In DNA form, the CDR3 reads TGCGCCAGCAGCCAACGGTTAGAAGTAGGGACAGGGGACGAGCAGTACTTC. The encoded protein is CASSQRLEVGTGDEQYF.